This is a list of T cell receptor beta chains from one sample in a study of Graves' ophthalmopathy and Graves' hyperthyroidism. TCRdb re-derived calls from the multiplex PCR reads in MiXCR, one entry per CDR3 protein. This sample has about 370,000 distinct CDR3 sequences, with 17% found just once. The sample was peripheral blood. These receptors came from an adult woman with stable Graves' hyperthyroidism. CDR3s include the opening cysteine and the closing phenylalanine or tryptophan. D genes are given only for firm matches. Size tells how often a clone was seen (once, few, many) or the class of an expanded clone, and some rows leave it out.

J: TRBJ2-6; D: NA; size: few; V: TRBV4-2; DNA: TGTGCCAGCAGCCAAGATGTCCGCTTTGGGGCCAACGTCCTGACTTTC; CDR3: CASSQDVRFGANVLTF
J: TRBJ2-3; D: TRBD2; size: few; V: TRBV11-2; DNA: TGTGCCAGCAGCTTCCCGACTAGCGGCGGCGGAGATACGCAGTATTTT; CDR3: CASSFPTSGGGDTQYF
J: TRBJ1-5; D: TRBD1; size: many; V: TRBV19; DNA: TGTGCCAGTAGGTGGGGACAGGGGGATCAGCCCCAGCATTTT; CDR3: CASRWGQGDQPQHF
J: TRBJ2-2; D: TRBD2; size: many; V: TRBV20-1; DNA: TGCAGTGCTAGAACTAGCGGGAGGCGGACCGGGGAGCTGTTTTTT; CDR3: CSARTSGRRTGELFF
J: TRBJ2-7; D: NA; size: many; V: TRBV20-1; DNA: TGCAGTGCTGGGGCAGACAACTCCTACGAGCAGTACTTC; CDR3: CSAGADNSYEQYF
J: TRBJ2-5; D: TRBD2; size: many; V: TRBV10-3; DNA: TGTGCCATCAGTGAGTTTACGGCGGGAGGACAAGAGACCCAGTACTTC; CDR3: CAISEFTAGGQETQYF
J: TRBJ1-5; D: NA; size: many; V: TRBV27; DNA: TGTGCCAGTCCCTCTGGTCCGGGGCGTCGGCCCCAGCATTTT; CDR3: CASPSGPGRRPQHF
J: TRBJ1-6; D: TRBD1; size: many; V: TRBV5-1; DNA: TGCGCCAGCACCCCGGACAGGTTGAATTCACCCCTCCACTTT; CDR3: CASTPDRLNSPLHF
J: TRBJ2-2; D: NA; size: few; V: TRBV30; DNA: TGTGCCTGGGCTAGCGAGAGCACCGGGGAGCTGTTTTTT; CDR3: CAWASESTGELFF
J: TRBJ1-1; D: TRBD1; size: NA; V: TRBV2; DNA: TGTGCCAGCAGTGCCCTTGGACAGGAGAACACTAAAGCTTTCTTT; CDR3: CASSALGQENTKAFF
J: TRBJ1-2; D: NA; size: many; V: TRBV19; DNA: TGTGCCAGTAGTTCCACCCGGGGGCTAGGCGGCTACACCTTC; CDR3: CASSSTRGLGGYTF
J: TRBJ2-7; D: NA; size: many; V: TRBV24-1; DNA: TGTGCCACCAGTGATCCGAGACAGGGAGGCGCCTACGAGCAGTACTTC; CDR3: CATSDPRQGGAYEQYF
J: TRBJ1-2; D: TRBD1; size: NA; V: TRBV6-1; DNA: TGTGCCAGCAGGGACGGGACAGGATACTATGGCTACACCTTC; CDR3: CASRDGTGYYGYTF
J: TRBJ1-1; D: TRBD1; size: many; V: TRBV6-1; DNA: TGTGCCAGCAGGAGGGGGCAGGGGAACACTGAAGCTTTCTTT; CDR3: CASRRGQGNTEAFF
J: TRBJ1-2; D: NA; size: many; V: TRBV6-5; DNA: TGTGCCAGCAGACTTGACAGAGGCGGCTACACCTTC; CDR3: CASRLDRGGYTF
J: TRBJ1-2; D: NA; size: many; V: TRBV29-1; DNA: TGCAGCGTAGAGGACGGACCTAACTATGGCTACACCTTC; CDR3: CSVEDGPNYGYTF
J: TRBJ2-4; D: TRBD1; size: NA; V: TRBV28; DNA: TGTGCCAGCAGCTTGACAGGGGGAGGCAAAAACATTCAGTACTTC; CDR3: CASSLTGGGKNIQYF
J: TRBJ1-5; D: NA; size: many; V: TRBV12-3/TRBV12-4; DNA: TGTGCCAGCAGTTTTGGCAGGGGTTATCAGCCCCAGCATTTT; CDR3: CASSFGRGYQPQHF
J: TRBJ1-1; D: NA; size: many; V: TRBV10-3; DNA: TGTGCCTCAACAGGGATAATGAACACTGAAGCTTTCTTT; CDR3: CASTGIMNTEAFF
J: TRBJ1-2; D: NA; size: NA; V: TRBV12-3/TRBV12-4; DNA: TGTGCCAGCAGTTTATTTGGGGTTGGCTACACCTTC; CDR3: CASSLFGVGYTF
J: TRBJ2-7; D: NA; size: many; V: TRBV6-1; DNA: TGTGCCAGCATTGGAGATCAAGAAAACGCCTACGAGCAGTACTTC; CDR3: CASIGDQENAYEQYF
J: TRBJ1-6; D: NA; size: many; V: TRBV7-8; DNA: TGTGCCAGCAGCTTAGTAGGCCACAGGTCCAATTCACCCCTCCACTTT; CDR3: CASSLVGHRSNSPLHF
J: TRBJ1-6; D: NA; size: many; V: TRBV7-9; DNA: TGTGCCAGCAGCTTACAAGAGGGGACTCCTAATTCACCCCTCCACTTT; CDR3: CASSLQEGTPNSPLHF
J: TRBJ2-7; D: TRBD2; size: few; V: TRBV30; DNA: TGTGCCTGGAGCAAAAAAGCGGGAAGGTACGAGCAGTACTTC; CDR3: CAWSKKAGRYEQYF
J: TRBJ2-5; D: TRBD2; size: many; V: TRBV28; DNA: TGTGCCAGCAGTTTACCCCGGACTAGCGGGAGGGCGGAGACCCAGTACTTC; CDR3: CASSLPRTSGRAETQYF
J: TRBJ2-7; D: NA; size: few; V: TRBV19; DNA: TGTGCCAGTAGTAAGCGGTACGACTCCTACGAGCAGTACTTC; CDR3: CASSKRYDSYEQYF
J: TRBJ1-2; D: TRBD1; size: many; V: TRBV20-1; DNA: TGCAGTGCTAGGTGGCAGGGGGGCCTATTCGGAAACTTC; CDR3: CSARWQGGLFGNF
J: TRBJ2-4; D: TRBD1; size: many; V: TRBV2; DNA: TGTGCCAGCAACGTGAGACAGGGGAGGGCCAAAAACATTCAGTACTTC; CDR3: CASNVRQGRAKNIQYF
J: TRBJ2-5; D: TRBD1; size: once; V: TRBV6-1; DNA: TGTGCCAGCAGTGTTACAGGGGGCGCGACCCAGTACTTC; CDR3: CASSVTGGATQYF
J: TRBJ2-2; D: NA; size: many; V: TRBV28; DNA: TGTGCCAGCAGTTCCCGCAAGAACACCGGGGAGCTGTTTTTT; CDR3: CASSSRKNTGELFF
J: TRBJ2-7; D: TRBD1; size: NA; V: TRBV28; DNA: TGTGCCAGCAGTTTATTCCCGGGACAGGGTGGCTACGAGCAGTACTTC; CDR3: CASSLFPGQGGYEQYF
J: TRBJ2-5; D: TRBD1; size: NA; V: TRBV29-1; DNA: TGCAGCGCTGACGGGACAGGGCTTGATGGGACCCAGTACTTC; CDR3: CSADGTGLDGTQYF
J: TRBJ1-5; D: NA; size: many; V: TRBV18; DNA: TGTGCCAGCTTCCAACTCCTCGGGGATCAGCCCCAGCATTTT; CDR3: CASFQLLGDQPQHF
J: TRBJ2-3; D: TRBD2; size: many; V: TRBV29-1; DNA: TGCAGCGTTGATCGAAGCGGGAGGTACACAGATACGCAGTATTTT; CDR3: CSVDRSGRYTDTQYF
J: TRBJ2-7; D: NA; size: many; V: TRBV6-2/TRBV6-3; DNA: TGTGCCAGCAGTTACCGGCGGGAAGAGACCTACGAGCAGTACTTC; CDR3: CASSYRREETYEQYF
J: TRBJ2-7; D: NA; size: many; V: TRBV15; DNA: TGTGCCACCAGCAGAAGACGACAGGGAGGGCTCTACGAGCAGTACTTC; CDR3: CATSRRRQGGLYEQYF
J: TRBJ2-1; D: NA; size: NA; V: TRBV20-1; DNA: TGCAGTGCTAGAGGGGCTTCAGATTGGCACAATGAGCAGTTCTTC; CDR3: CSARGASDWHNEQFF
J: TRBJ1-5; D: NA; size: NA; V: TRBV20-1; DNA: TGCAGTGCTAGAGACAGGGCCCGAATTTATAGCAATCAGCCCCAGCATTTT; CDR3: CSARDRARIYSNQPQHF
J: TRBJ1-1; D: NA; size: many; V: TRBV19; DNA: TGTGCCAGCACCCTGACCAGAATGAACACTGAAGCTTTCTTT; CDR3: CASTLTRMNTEAFF
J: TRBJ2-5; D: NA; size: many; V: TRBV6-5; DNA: TGTGCCAGCAGTTACTCCGGCTCTCGGGGCCAAGAGACCCAGTACTTC; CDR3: CASSYSGSRGQETQYF
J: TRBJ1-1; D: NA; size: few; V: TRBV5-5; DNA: TGTGCCAGCAGCTTGGAACCCTCCAGGGTCAGGGCTTTCTTT; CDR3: CASSLEPSRVRAFF
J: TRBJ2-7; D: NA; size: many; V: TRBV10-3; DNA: TGTGCCATCAGTACCCTTATGACGGGGAATAAGTACGAGCAGTACTTC; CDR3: CAISTLMTGNKYEQYF
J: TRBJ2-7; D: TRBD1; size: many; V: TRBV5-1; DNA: TGCGCCAGCAGCTTCGGGGACAGGTCTGACTACGAGCAGTACTTC; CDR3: CASSFGDRSDYEQYF
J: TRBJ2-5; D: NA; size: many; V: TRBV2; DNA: TGTGCCAGCAGCGATGGTTTGCAAGAGACCCAGTACTTC; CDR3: CASSDGLQETQYF
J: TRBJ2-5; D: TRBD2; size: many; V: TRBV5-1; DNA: TGCGCCAGCAGCTCGGGACTAGCGGGAGGAAGAAACATAGAGACCCAGTACTTC; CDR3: CASSSGLAGGRNIETQYF
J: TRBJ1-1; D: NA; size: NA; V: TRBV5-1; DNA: TGCGCCAGCAGCCCAGGGGCGTCGGGGGCTCAAGAAGCTTTCTTT; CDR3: CASSPGASGAQEAFF
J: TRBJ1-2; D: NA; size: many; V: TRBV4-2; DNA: TGTGCCAGCAGCCAAGATAGGAGTGGCTACACCTTC; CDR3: CASSQDRSGYTF
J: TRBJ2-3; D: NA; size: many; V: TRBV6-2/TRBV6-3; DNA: TGTGCCAGCAGTTGGTCGGCGGCTAGGAGAAACACAGATACGCAGTATTTT; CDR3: CASSWSAARRNTDTQYF
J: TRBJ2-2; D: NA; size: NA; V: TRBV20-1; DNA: TGCAGTGCTAGAGATCGCGATAGGGGGGCCGGGGAGCTGTTTTTT; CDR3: CSARDRDRGAGELFF
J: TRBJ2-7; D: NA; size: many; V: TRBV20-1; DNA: TGCAGTGCTAGTTCGGCCCAGCGGAAGAGCTCCTACGAGCAGTACTTC; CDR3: CSASSAQRKSSYEQYF
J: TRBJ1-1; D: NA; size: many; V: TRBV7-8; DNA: TGTGCCAGCAGCTTAAGGCCCGGGACATCTTTGAACACTGAAGCTTTCTTT; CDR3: CASSLRPGTSLNTEAFF
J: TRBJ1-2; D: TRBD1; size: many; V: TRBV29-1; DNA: TGCAGCGTTGAATCTGGGACAGGGACTGTCTGGAGCTATGGCTACACCTTC; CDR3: CSVESGTGTVWSYGYTF
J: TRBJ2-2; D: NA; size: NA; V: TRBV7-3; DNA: TGTGCCAGCAGCTTAACTAGCCCCGGGGAGCTGTTTTTT; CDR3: CASSLTSPGELFF
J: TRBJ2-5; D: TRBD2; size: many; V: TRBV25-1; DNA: TGTGCCAGCACCGGAGGACTAGCGGGAGAGACCCAGTACTTC; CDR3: CASTGGLAGETQYF
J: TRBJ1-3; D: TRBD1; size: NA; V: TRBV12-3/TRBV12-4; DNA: TGTGCCAGCAGTTCCTCGACAGGGGGCGGTCGGAGCACCATATATTTT; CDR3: CASSSSTGGGRSTIYF
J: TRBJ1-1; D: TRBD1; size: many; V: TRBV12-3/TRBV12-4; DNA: TGTGCCAGCAGGGGAAGGACAGGCACTGAAGCTTTCTTT; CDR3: CASRGRTGTEAFF
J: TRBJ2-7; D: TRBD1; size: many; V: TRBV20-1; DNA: TGCAGTGCTCGTGGGACAGGGGGCTCAGGCGAGCAGTACTTC; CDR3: CSARGTGGSGEQYF
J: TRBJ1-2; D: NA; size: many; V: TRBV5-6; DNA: TGTGCCAGCATCCCCTCAGGACGGACTAACTATGGCTACACCTTC; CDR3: CASIPSGRTNYGYTF
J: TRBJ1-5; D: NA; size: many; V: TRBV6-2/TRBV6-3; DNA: TGTGCCAGCAGCCCTTCAGGGATCCCCAGCAATCAGCCCCAGCATTTT; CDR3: CASSPSGIPSNQPQHF